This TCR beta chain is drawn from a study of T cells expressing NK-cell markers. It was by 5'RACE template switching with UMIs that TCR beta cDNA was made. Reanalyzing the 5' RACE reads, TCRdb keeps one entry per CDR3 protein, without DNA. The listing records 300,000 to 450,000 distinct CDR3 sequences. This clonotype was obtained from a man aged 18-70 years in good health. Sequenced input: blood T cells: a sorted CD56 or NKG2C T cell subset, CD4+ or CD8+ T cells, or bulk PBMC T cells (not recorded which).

The chain's CDR3 is CAWSGNLRTDTQYF. This sequence joins TRBV30 and TRBJ2-3. Germline CDR1 and CDR2: GTSNPN and SVGIG (reference sequence). CDR3 length: 14 residues.